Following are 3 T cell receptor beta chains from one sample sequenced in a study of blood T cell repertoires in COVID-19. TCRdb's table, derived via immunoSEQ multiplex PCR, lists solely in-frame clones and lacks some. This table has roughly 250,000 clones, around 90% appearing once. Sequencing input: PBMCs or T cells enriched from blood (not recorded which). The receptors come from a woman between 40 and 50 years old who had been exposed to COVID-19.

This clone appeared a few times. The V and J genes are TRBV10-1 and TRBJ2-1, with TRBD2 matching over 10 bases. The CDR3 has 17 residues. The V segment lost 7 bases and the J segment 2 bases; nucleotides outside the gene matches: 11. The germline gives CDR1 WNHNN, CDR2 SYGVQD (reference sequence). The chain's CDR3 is CASNGQGTSAPYNEQFF. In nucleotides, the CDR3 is TGCGCCAGCAACGGACAAGGGACTAGCGCTCCCTACAATGAGCAGTTCTTC.

The CDR3 is CASSAGQGAADTQYF. DNA for the CDR3: TGTGCCAGCAGTGCTGGTCAGGGGGCAGCAGATACGCAGTATTTT. The chain has TRBV6-4 and TRBJ2-3; 8 bases match TRBD1. Per germline, CDR1 MRHNA and CDR2 SNTAGT. The junction had 7 bases not matched to a gene; V was cut back by 4 bases and J by 4 bases. This CDR3 is 15 amino acids long.

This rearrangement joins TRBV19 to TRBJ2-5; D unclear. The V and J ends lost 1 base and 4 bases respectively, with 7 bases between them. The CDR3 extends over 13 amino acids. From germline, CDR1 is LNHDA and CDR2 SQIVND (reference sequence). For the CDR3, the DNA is TGTGCCAGTAGTATAGTCGGCGGAGAGACCCAGTACTTC. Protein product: CASSIVGGETQYF.